These T cell receptor beta chains were read from a single sample in a study of CD8 T cells in ankylosing spondylitis. TCRdb re-called the 5' RACE reads with MiXCR, one entry per CDR3 protein. In the table there are 340,000 or so distinct CDR3 sequences, roughly 14% of which are singletons. The sequencing sample was made of blood, either unsorted or a sorted T cell fraction (not recorded which). These receptors came from a male donor with ankylosing spondylitis or in good health (not recorded which). Each CDR3 is given with its conserved first and last residue. A D gene is named only where the DNA matches it firmly. The size of a clone is reported for some rows only, either as once, few or many, or as a class for expanded clones.

d_call | j_call | v_call | clone_size | cdr3_aa | cdr3_nt
TRBD1 | TRBJ1-2 | TRBV19 | few | CATLDRGGNGYTF | TGTGCCACCCTAGACAGGGGAGGAAATGGCTACACCTTC
TRBD1 | TRBJ2-5 | TRBV9 | . | CASSAPGQGRTQYF | TGTGCCAGCAGCGCTCCGGGACAGGGTAGGACCCAGTACTTC
. | TRBJ1-6 | TRBV7-2 | few | CASSLAGLWSSYNSPLHF | TGTGCCAGCAGCTTAGCGGGGCTGTGGAGCTCCTATAATTCACCCCTCCACTTT
. | TRBJ1-5 | TRBV5-1 | few | CASSFGGGDQPQHF | TGCGCCAGCAGCTTCGGGGGAGGGGATCAGCCCCAGCATTTT
TRBD2 | TRBJ2-3 | TRBV2 | many | CASSARLAGTDTQYF | TGTGCCAGCAGTGCTAGGCTAGCGGGAACAGATACGCAGTATTTT
. | TRBJ2-5 | TRBV7-2 | . | CASSSEGRGSQETQYF | TGTGCCAGCAGCTCTGAGGGACGGGGTTCCCAAGAGACCCAGTACTTC
. | TRBJ1-5 | TRBV10-3 | . | CAIKNGPDQPQHF | TGTGCCATCAAAAACGGTCCTGATCAGCCCCAGCATTTT
. | TRBJ2-7 | TRBV21-1 | . | CASSNAGQSLKVKYEQYF | TGTGCCAGCAGCAACGCAGGACAAAGCTTAAAGGTGAAATACGAGCAGTACTTC
. | TRBJ1-4 | TRBV20-1 | few | CSARRSAEKLFF | TGCAGTGCTAGACGTAGCGCTGAAAAACTGTTTTTT
. | TRBJ2-3 | TRBV5-1 | . | CASSRDSEDTQYF | TGCGCCAGCAGTCGCGATAGCGAGGATACGCAGTATTTT
. | TRBJ1-1 | TRBV4-1 | . | CASSLFVIENTEAFF | TGCGCCAGCAGCCTGTTCGTGATAGAGAACACTGAAGCTTTCTTT
TRBD2 | TRBJ2-5 | TRBV7-9 | few | CASSSFPKSTSAETQYF | TGTGCCAGCAGCTCATTTCCTAAGTCGACTAGCGCTGAGACCCAGTACTTC
TRBD2 | TRBJ2-1 | TRBV19 | few | CASTPSSGRYNEQFF | TGTGCCAGTACCCCTTCTAGCGGGAGGTACAATGAGCAGTTCTTC
TRBD2 | TRBJ2-7 | TRBV12-3/TRBV12-4 | many | CASSLKRGTYEQYF | TGTGCCAGCAGTTTAAAGCGGGGAACCTACGAGCAGTACTTC
. | TRBJ2-3 | TRBV2 | . | CASSALGGRDNKADTQYF | TGTGCCAGCAGTGCCCTCGGAGGCCGAGACAACAAGGCAGATACGCAGTATTTT
. | TRBJ1-1 | TRBV5-1 | many | CASSLDDNTEAFF | TGCGCCAGCAGCTTGGATGATAACACTGAAGCTTTCTTT
. | TRBJ2-7 | TRBV5-1 | . | CASSLGGHSYEQYF | TGCGCCAGCAGCTTGGGTGGGCACTCCTACGAGCAGTACTTC
TRBD1 | TRBJ2-6 | TRBV6-1 | . | CASSRGYGANVLTF | TGTGCCAGCAGCAGGGGGTATGGGGCCAACGTCCTGACTTTC
. | TRBJ2-7 | TRBV9 | . | CASAPGALAYEQYF | TGTGCCAGCGCTCCGGGAGCCCTAGCATACGAGCAGTACTTC
TRBD1 | TRBJ1-5 | TRBV3-1 | . | CASSPTPTGDEQPQHF | TGTGCCAGCAGCCCCACCCCGACAGGGGATGAACAGCCCCAGCATTTT
TRBD2 | TRBJ2-1 | TRBV10-3 | few | CAIRGEAGINEQFF | TGTGCCATCAGGGGGGAAGCGGGAATCAATGAGCAGTTCTTC
. | TRBJ2-1 | TRBV12-3/TRBV12-4 | few | CASSLRLRDESRFF | TGTGCCAGCAGTTTACGGCTCAGGGACGAGTCAAGGTTCTTC
TRBD1 | TRBJ1-1 | TRBV12-3/TRBV12-4 | . | CASSPRPGQGFTEAFF | TGTGCCAGCAGTCCCCGGCCCGGACAGGGCTTCACTGAAGCTTTCTTT
. | TRBJ2-2 | TRBV5-1 | . | CASSLGQRTGELFF | TGCGCCAGCAGCTTGGGACAGAGAACCGGGGAGCTGTTTTTT
. | TRBJ1-1 | TRBV11-2 | . | CASSVMRTEAFF | TGTGCCAGCAGCGTCATGAGGACTGAAGCTTTCTTT
TRBD2 | TRBJ2-3 | TRBV25-1 | few | CASSDFGRGSAAGHPDTQYF | TGTGCCAGCAGTGACTTCGGGAGGGGGAGCGCCGCGGGCCATCCAGATACGCAGTATTTT
TRBD1 | TRBJ1-1 | TRBV5-1 | . | CASSWGQGSTEAFF | TGCGCCAGCAGCTGGGGACAGGGGAGCACTGAAGCTTTCTTT
. | TRBJ2-5 | TRBV12-3/TRBV12-4 | . | CASRATTGQETQYF | TGTGCCAGCAGGGCGACGACAGGCCAAGAGACCCAGTACTTC
TRBD1 | TRBJ2-1 | TRBV4-1 | few | CASSQGIRTGGYNEQFF | TGCGCCAGCAGCCAAGGGATTAGGACAGGGGGATACAATGAGCAGTTCTTC
TRBD2 | TRBJ2-2 | TRBV3-1 | few | CASSQFGGGNTGELFF | TGTGCCAGCAGCCAATTCGGCGGGGGTAACACCGGGGAGCTGTTTTTT
. | TRBJ2-3 | TRBV7-2 | . | CASSIIAGAGDTQYF | TGTGCCAGCAGCATAATTGCGGGGGCGGGAGATACGCAGTATTTT
. | TRBJ2-5 | TRBV11-2 | . | CASTKTGMDQETQYF | TGTGCCAGCACCAAGACAGGAATGGACCAAGAGACCCAGTACTTC
. | TRBJ2-7 | TRBV27 | once | CASSLLTGSPYEQYF | TGTGCCAGCAGTCTGCTCACAGGGTCCCCCTACGAGCAGTACTTC
. | TRBJ2-1 | TRBV20-1 | few | CSAQGDTLNEQFF | TGCAGTGCCCAAGGGGACACTCTCAATGAGCAGTTCTTC
. | TRBJ2-4 | TRBV4-2 | few | CASSLSTLAKNIQYF | TGTGCCAGCAGCCTCTCGACCCTAGCCAAAAACATTCAGTACTTC